These T cell receptor beta chains were read from a single sample in a study of blood T cell repertoires in COVID-19. The data were produced by immunoSEQ multiplex PCR, yet TCRdb's version contains in-frame clones alone and is incomplete. The table includes some 140,000 clones, roughly 79% detected once. The specimen sequenced was peripheral blood. These receptors were taken from an elderly man with acute or convalescent COVID-19. CDR3s include the opening cysteine and the closing phenylalanine or tryptophan. D genes are given only for firm matches. Some rows mark clone size as missing; the rest say once, few, many or name a class of expanded clone.

d_gene	abundance	v_gene	j_gene	len	CDR3aa	CDR3nt
TRBD1	-	TRBV5-6	TRBJ2-2	17	CASSFDGTGAYTGELFF	TGTGCCAGCAGCTTTGACGGGACAGGGGCGTACACCGGGGAGCTGTTTTTT
-	-	TRBV24-1	TRBJ2-5	16	CATSDSRRAEQETQYF	TGTGCCACCAGTGATTCCCGGCGGGCGGAACAAGAGACCCAGTACTTC
-	-	TRBV2	TRBJ2-5	14	CASSEDRVQETQYF	TGTGCCAGCAGTGAAGACAGGGTCCAAGAGACCCAGTACTTC
-	-	TRBV2	TRBJ1-1	13	CASSDSRGSEAFF	TGTGCCAGCAGTGACTCTAGGGGCTCTGAAGCTTTCTTT
TRBD1	-	TRBV7-2	TRBJ1-2	19	CASSPRAGGPTLFNYGYTF	TGTGCCAGCAGCCCAAGGGCAGGGGGACCCACCCTTTTTAACTATGGCTACACCTTC
TRBD2	few	TRBV5-1	TRBJ2-3	15	CASRSTSGGTDTQYF	TGCGCCAGCAGGTCGACTAGCGGGGGAACAGATACGCAGTATTTT
TRBD1	few	TRBV4-1	TRBJ1-3	15	CASSQDGQGGNTIYF	TGCGCCAGCAGCCAAGATGGACAGGGTGGAAACACCATATATTTT
-	-	TRBV3-1/TRBV3-2	TRBJ1-2	16	CASSQDRRSPPGGYTF	TGTGCCAGCAGCCAAGATCGGAGATCCCCTCCGGGAGGCTACACCTTC
TRBD1	-	TRBV7-9	TRBJ2-2	15	CASSHGQGSSGELFF	TGTGCCAGCAGCCATGGACAGGGGTCGTCCGGGGAGCTGTTTTTT
-	-	TRBV19	TRBJ1-5	15	CASTLGPGGNQPQHF	TGTGCCAGTACCCTCGGACCAGGGGGCAATCAGCCCCAGCATTTT
-	-	TRBV24-1	TRBJ2-2	13	CATAAGLTGELFF	TGTGCCACCGCGGCGGGCCTGACCGGGGAGCTGTTTTTT
TRBD1	-	TRBV3-1/TRBV3-2	TRBJ1-1	16	CASSWGGTGGLREAFF	TGTGCCAGCAGCTGGGGCGGGACAGGGGGCCTCCGTGAAGCTTTCTTT
-	-	TRBV9	TRBJ1-1	13	CASSVSGYTEAFF	TGTGCCAGCAGCGTTTCGGGGTACACTGAAGCTTTCTTT
TRBD1	-	TRBV9	TRBJ2-2	15	CASSPGQGYTGELFF	TGTGCCAGCTCCCCGGGACAGGGATACACCGGGGAGCTGTTTTTT
TRBD2	once	TRBV5-1	TRBJ2-5	15	CASSLAGTSYETQYF	TGCGCCAGCAGCTTGGCCGGGACTAGCTACGAGACCCAGTACTTC
-	once	TRBV4-3	TRBJ2-1	15	CASSQDSRGWNEQFF	TGCGCCAGCAGCCAAGATTCTCGGGGTTGGAATGAGCAGTTCTTC
-	-	TRBV21-1	TRBJ1-1	12	CASSKADRTAFF	TGTGCCAGCAGCAAGGCGGACAGGACGGCTTTCTTT
-	-	TRBV4-2	TRBJ2-1	13	CASSLNRGNEQFF	TGTGCCAGCAGCCTAAACCGGGGTAATGAGCAGTTCTTC
TRBD1	-	TRBV4-3	TRBJ1-2	16	CASSREHLGQGNGYTF	TGCGCCAGCAGCCGAGAACACCTGGGACAGGGTAATGGCTACACCTTC
TRBD1	-	TRBV5-4	TRBJ1-6	16	CTSSSLPGQKNSPLHF	TGTACCAGCAGCTCGTTACCGGGACAGAAAAATTCACCCCTCCACTTT
-	-	TRBV6-1	TRBJ1-4	16	CASSEAAYYRDEKLFF	TGTGCCAGCAGTGAAGCTGCCTATTACAGAGATGAAAAACTGTTTTTT
TRBD2	-	TRBV5-1	TRBJ2-1	16	CASSLSLRGGEWAQFF	TGCGCCAGCAGCTTGTCGTTACGGGGGGGCGAATGGGCGCAGTTCTTC
-	-	TRBV6-6	TRBJ1-2	16	CASSSRDKTNLYGYTF	TGTGCCAGCAGTTCCCGGGACAAGACAAACCTATATGGCTACACCTTC
TRBD2	-	TRBV5-6	TRBJ2-3	16	CASSLGSGGAWDTQYF	TGTGCCAGCAGCTTGGGTAGCGGGGGGGCTTGGGATACGCAGTATTTT
-	-	TRBV18	TRBJ1-1	14	CASSPAGLGTEAFF	TGTGCCAGCTCACCGGCAGGGCTGGGCACTGAAGCTTTCTTT
-	-	TRBV11-1	TRBJ2-3	15	CASTHSRGITDTQYF	TGTGCCAGCACCCACTCCAGGGGTATCACAGATACGCAGTATTTT
-	few	TRBV2	TRBJ2-1	10	CASSEASEVF	TGTGCCAGCAGTGAAGCGTCGGAGGTCTTC
TRBD1	-	TRBV10-2	TRBJ1-2	14	CASSEWTGGGGYTF	TGCGCCAGCAGTGAGTGGACAGGGGGCGGAGGCTACACCTTC
-	-	TRBV30	TRBJ1-2	12	CAWSPGNYGYTF	TGTGCCTGGAGTCCGGGAAACTATGGCTACACCTTC
-	-	TRBV3-1/TRBV3-2	TRBJ1-2	11	CASSTGYGYTF	TGTGCCAGCAGTACAGGGTATGGCTACACCTTC
-	-	TRBV2	TRBJ2-2	17	CASSEEIGGTVPGELFF	TGTGCCAGCAGTGAAGAGATAGGAGGAACGGTCCCCGGGGAGCTGTTTTTT
TRBD1	-	TRBV19	TRBJ1-4	14	CASRRDRWNEKLFF	TGTGCCAGTAGGCGGGACAGATGGAATGAAAAACTGTTTTTT
-	-	TRBV30	TRBJ1-1	14	CAWSRNRANTEAFF	TGTGCCTGGAGTCGGAACAGAGCGAACACTGAAGCTTTCTTT
-	-	TRBV6-5	TRBJ1-5	15	CASRTTGEGNQPQHF	TGTGCCAGCAGAACTACGGGGGAAGGCAATCAGCCCCAGCATTTT
TRBD1	once	TRBV2	TRBJ1-5	18	CASSERSRQGYSNQPQHF	TGTGCCAGCAGTGAACGAAGCCGACAGGGATATAGCAATCAGCCCCAGCATTTT
TRBD1	once	TRBV24-1	TRBJ2-7	17	CATSVTLKKGQGYEQYF	TGTGCCACCAGTGTTACATTAAAAAAGGGACAGGGCTACGAGCAGTACTTC
-	-	TRBV19	TRBJ2-2	14	CASSRTGYAGELFF	TGTGCCAGTAGTAGGACGGGGTACGCCGGGGAGCTGTTTTTT
TRBD2	few	TRBV9	TRBJ2-1	15	CASTLAGESYNEQFF	TGTGCCAGCACCTTAGCGGGGGAAAGCTACAATGAGCAGTTCTTC
-	-	TRBV7-2	TRBJ2-6	16	CASSFTARSGANVLTF	TGTGCCAGCAGCTTCACAGCTCGCTCTGGGGCCAACGTCCTGACTTTC
-	-	TRBV5-1	TRBJ2-3	17	CASSLAGRSRTTDTQYF	TGCGCCAGCAGCTTGGCGGGAAGGAGCAGAACAACAGATACGCAGTATTTT
TRBD2	few	TRBV9	TRBJ2-1	16	CASSPPSGGATNEQFF	TGTGCCAGCAGCCCACCCAGCGGGGGGGCCACGAATGAGCAGTTCTTC